Following are 25 T cell receptor beta chains from one sample sequenced in a study of blood T cell dynamics during melanoma immunotherapy. Repertoires were generated with immunoSEQ multiplex PCR, while TCRdb's copy carries only in-frame clones and drops some. The repertoire holds about 8,500 clones, with 81% as singletons. Time point noted: pre-treatment baseline. Here the sequenced sample was blood, taken from a patient treated with checkpoint blockade. These receptors were collected from a human donor with melanoma.

This chain connects TRBV4-1 to TRBJ2-7, with no clear D. V lost 2 bases and J 5 bases, leaving 19 bases between the germline ends. The germline CDR1 and CDR2 sequences are MGHRA and YSYEKL. The CDR3 contains 16 residues. For the CDR3, the DNA is TGCGCCAGCAGCCAACTCCCCCCCCCGGGCAACGACGAGCAGTACTTC. Its protein product is CASSQLPPPGNDEQYF.

The gene calls are TRBV5-1 and TRBJ2-3; 8 positions agree with TRBD1. The CDR3 consists of 15 residues. The V gene's germline CDR1 is SGHRS and CDR2 YFSETQ. V gave up 6 bases and J gave up 0 bases; unmatched junction bases: 6. CDR3 protein: CASTKDRGSTDTQYF. The CDR3 DNA reads as TGCGCCAGCACCAAAGACAGGGGTAGCACAGATACGCAGTATTTT.

This clone was counted a few times. The chain employs TRBV13 and TRBJ1-1; 7 bases agree with TRBD1. In germline, CDR1 is PRHDT, CDR2 FYEKMQ (reference sequence). J gave up 12 bases and V 4 bases, and 8 bases lay outside the gene matches. The CDR3 is made up of 12 amino acids. The CDR3: CASSSTGVGTFF. The CDR3 DNA is TGTGCCAGCAGCTCAACAGGGGTAGGGACTTTCTTT.

The chain carries TRBV19 and TRBJ2-7, with D maybe TRBD2 (7 bases). CDR1 LNHDA and CDR2 SQIVND come from the germline V gene (reference sequence). Trimming left V 2 bases short and J 4 bases short, with 15 bases between. The CDR3 extends over 15 amino acids. The CDR3 loop is CASSIIGGRGYEQYF. In DNA form, the CDR3 reads TGTGCCAGTAGTATAATCGGAGGGAGGGGGTACGAGCAGTACTTC.

This sequence joins TRBV6-5 and TRBJ1-1; D is uncertain. Germline CDR1 is MNHEY and CDR2 is SVGAGI. The CDR3 has 14 amino acids. Trimming removed 6 bases at V and 0 bases at J, with 11 bases between. This CDR3 is CASRVHGMNTEAFF. As DNA, the CDR3 is TGTGCCAGCAGGGTACATGGAATGAACACTGAAGCTTTCTTT.

This clone was seen a few times. The chain combines TRBV7-6 with TRBJ1-2, with TRBD1 as a possible D gene (6 bases). Germline V gene lookup returns CDR1 SGHVS and CDR2 FNYEAQ. The CDR3 has 13 amino acids. The ends were cut back, 1 base at V and 3 bases at J, with 6 bases in the middle. The CDR3 spells CASSLDRDYGYTF. CDR3 DNA: TGTGCCAGCAGCTTAGACAGGGACTATGGCTACACCTTC.

This chain links TRBV7-2 with TRBJ1-1; weak D call: TRBD1 (5 bases). Trimming removed 2 bases from V and 3 bases from J, with 7 bases in between. The germline CDR1 and CDR2 sequences are SGHTA and FQGNSA. The CDR3 extends over 13 amino acids. Here the CDR3 DNA reads TGTGCCAGCAGCTTACAGGGTGACACTGAAGCTTTCTTT. It yields the protein CASSLQGDTEAFF.

The chain uses TRBV6-4 and TRBJ2-1, with 8 bases lining up with TRBD2. The CDR3 is made up of 13 amino acids. In germline, CDR1 is MRHNA, CDR2 SNTAGT. V trimming: 4 bases; J trimming: 9 bases; junction bases outside the gene matches: 5. CDR3 sequence reads: CASSVTSVGEQFF. Written as DNA, the CDR3 is TGTGCCAGCAGTGTGACTAGCGTGGGTGAGCAGTTCTTC.

The V gene is TRBV5-6, the J gene TRBJ2-7, with D uncertain. This CDR3 has 12 amino acids. The V and J ends lost 0 bases and 4 bases respectively, with 5 bases between them. Per germline, CDR1 SGHDT and CDR2 YYEEEE. The CDR3 sequence: CASSLEGYEQYF. The CDR3 DNA reads as TGTGCCAGCAGCTTGGAGGGTTACGAGCAGTACTTC. The variable domain in full, completed from reference TRBV5-6 and TRBJ2-7, reads DAGVTQSPTHLIKTRGQQVTLRCSPKSGHDTVSWYQQALGQGPQFIFQYYEEEERQRGNFPDRFSGHQFPNYSSELNVNALLLGDSALYLCASSLEGYEQYFGPGTRLTVT.

The rearrangement links TRBV2 to TRBJ1-6; 8 positions match TRBD1. CDR1 and CDR2 from the germline V gene are SNHLY and FYNNEI. This CDR3 comprises 16 residues. V lost 1 base to trimming and J lost 7 bases; unmatched junction nucleotides: 6. CDR3 bases: TGTGCCAGCAGTGAAGTCGGCGACAGGGGAAATTCACCCCTCCACTTT. Translating gives CASSEVGDRGNSPLHF.

The CDR3 bases are TGTGCCATCACCCCGGATAACTATGGCTACACCTTC. This encodes CAITPDNYGYTF. This chain connects TRBV10-3 to TRBJ1-2; D call uncertain. This CDR3 has 12 amino acids. Germline CDR1 and CDR2: ENHRY and SYGVKD. V was cut by 7 bases and J by 1 base, with 7 bases left in between.

This clone occurred once. The gene calls are TRBV25-1 and TRBJ2-7; 8 nucleotides line up with TRBD1. Trimming took 5 bases from V and 7 from J; bases not matched to a gene: 10. Germline V gene data show CDR1 as MGHDK and CDR2 as SYGVNS. The CDR3 is 14 amino acids. CDR3 amino acids: CASSKETGAYEQYF. CDR3 bases: TGTGCCAGCAGTAAGGAGACAGGGGCTTATGAGCAGTACTTC.

J is TRBJ2-1 and V is TRBV9; 8 nucleotides align to TRBD2. The germline V gene encodes CDR1 SGDLS and CDR2 YYNGEE. The ends lost 3 bases at V and 10 bases at J; junction bases unmatched: 15. The CDR3 extends over 16 amino acids. The CDR3 loop is CASSEPPGLGSLEQFF. DNA for the CDR3: TGTGCCAGCAGCGAACCCCCGGGACTAGGGTCTTTAGAGCAGTTCTTC.

This clone was seen only once. The CDR3 sequence is CASSEMAGSYNSPLHF. In DNA form, the CDR3 reads TGTGCCAGCAGTGAAATGGCAGGCTCCTATAATTCACCCCTCCACTTT. The chain has TRBV6-1 and TRBJ1-6; D not certain. Germline-derived CDR1 and CDR2 are MNHNS and SASEGT. Trimming left V 2 bases short and J 0 bases short, with 8 bases between. The CDR3 has 16 residues.

The rearrangement links TRBV6-1 to TRBJ2-3, with D maybe TRBD1 (6 bases). The CDR3 extends over 14 amino acids. The V and J ends lost 7 bases and 0 bases respectively, with 11 bases between them. CDR1 and CDR2 from the germline V gene are MNHNS and SASEGT. CDR3 sequence: CASTDTGSTDTQYF. The CDR3 region has the DNA TGTGCCAGCACGGACACAGGGAGCACAGATACGCAGTATTTT.

This clone was observed once. This chain connects TRBV10-3 to TRBJ2-1; 9 bases align to TRBD2. Germline CDR1 and CDR2: ENHRY and SYGVKD. V lost 11 bases, J lost 9 bases, and 8 bases stayed unmatched. The CDR3 spans 12 residues. CDR3 sequence reads: CAAGTSMTEQFF. In nucleotides, the CDR3 is TGTGCCGCCGGGACTAGCATGACTGAGCAGTTCTTC.

The chain couples TRBV7-9 to TRBJ2-1, with a weak D call TRBD1 (6 bases). Trimming pared 4 bases from V and 0 bases from J, leaving 10 bases between. Per the germline V gene, CDR1 is SEHNR and CDR2 is FQNEAQ (reference sequence). CDR3 length: 15 amino acids. This CDR3 reads CASSSTGSSYNEQFF. The CDR3 DNA follows: TGTGCCAGCAGCTCAACAGGGAGCTCCTACAATGAGCAGTTCTTC.

This rearrangement joins TRBV15 to TRBJ1-5; D unresolved. Germline V CDR1 and CDR2: LNHNV, YYDKDF (reference sequence). V lost 1 base, J lost 1 base, and 11 bases lay in between. This CDR3 spans 16 amino acids. In DNA form, the CDR3 reads TGTGCCACCAGCAGAGTTGGGGTCTCGAGCAATCAGCCCCAGCATTTT. It specifies CATSRVGVSSNQPQHF.

In nucleotides, the CDR3 is TGCGCCAGCAGCTCGGGACAGACTAGCACAGATACGCAGTATTTT. This sequence encodes CASSSGQTSTDTQYF. This rearrangement joins TRBV5-1 to TRBJ2-3; 7 bases fit TRBD1. J lost 0 bases, V lost 3 bases, and 4 bases had no gene match. CDR1 is SGHRS, CDR2 YFSETQ, per germline. The CDR3 consists of 15 residues.

The chain's CDR3 is CASTPDYQETQYF. The CDR3 bases are TGTGCCAGCACCCCGGACTACCAAGAGACCCAGTACTTC. The chain joins TRBV28 to TRBJ2-5; possible D gene TRBD2, 5 bases. The CDR3 consists of 13 residues. Looked up from germline, CDR1 is MDHEN and CDR2 is SYDVKM. The germline V and J ends were trimmed by 7 bases and 0 bases, with 9 bases remaining between them.

This rearrangement joins TRBV6-4 to TRBJ2-2, with D tentatively TRBD1 (6 bases). The CDR3 extends over 14 amino acids. The germline CDR1 and CDR2 sequences are MRHNA and SNTAGT. Trimming took 2 bases from V and 6 from J, leaving 10 bases between them. The CDR3 spells CASSDPGAAGELFF. In DNA form, the CDR3 reads TGTGCCAGCAGTGACCCAGGGGCGGCCGGGGAGCTGTTTTTT.

The rearrangement joins TRBV18 to TRBJ2-5, with 8 bases lining up with TRBD2. CDR3 length: 15 amino acids. V lost 4 bases to trimming and J lost 1 base; unmatched junction nucleotides: 5. Germline V lookup: CDR1 KGHSH, CDR2 LQKENI. DNA of the CDR3: TGTGCCAGCTCACTTTTAGCGGGGACCCAAGAGACCCAGTACTTC. Residues: CASSLLAGTQETQYF.

This clone showed up just a few times. CDR3 coding DNA: TGTGCCAGCACTCGGACGGATCTTCGGGGGCAGCCCCAGCATTTT. It specifies CASTRTDLRGQPQHF. The chain recombines TRBV2 with TRBJ1-5; maybe TRBD1 (5 bases). Germline V CDR1 and CDR2: SNHLY, FYNNEI. V lost 7 bases to trimming and J lost 7 bases, with 20 bases between them. This CDR3 is 15 amino acids long.

This clone has a single count. The chain uses TRBV5-8 and TRBJ1-1, with D tentatively TRBD1 (5 bases). Trimming cost V 4 bases and J 0 bases, with 16 bases left between them. The CDR3 extends over 16 amino acids. CDR1 is SGHTS, CDR2 YDEGEE, per germline. The CDR3 nucleotides read TGTGCCAGCAGCCCGCCGGGGGTCGATATGAACACTGAAGCTTTCTTT. Translating it yields CASSPPGVDMNTEAFF.

This clone was detected a few times. The rearrangement links TRBV28 to TRBJ2-3; 9 positions match TRBD1. This CDR3 spans 15 amino acids. Trimming cost V 6 bases and J 5 bases; bases outside gene matches: 9. Germline V gene data show CDR1 as MDHEN and CDR2 as SYDVKM. The CDR3 sequence is CASSLRTGEIDTQYF. As DNA, the CDR3 is TGTGCCAGCAGCTTGAGGACAGGGGAGATAGATACGCAGTATTTT.